The sequence of this T cell receptor (beta chain) was determined in a study of beta chain features in type 1 diabetes. Across the whole study: Taken together, all samples contributed 107,917,701 examined sorted cells. Overall study results and limits: In these data, an HLA type influence on TCRB rearrangement remained unresolved. Patients' naive, central memory and Treg TCRB repertoires seemed closer to one another than those of healthy donors. Sequencing used cDNA, and cells with high TCR expression could therefore be over-represented. Shortening of TCRB CDR3s, moderate but significant, appeared in all four CD4+ subsets of Type 1 diabetes patients.

The CDR3 totals 14 residues. Trimming took off 0 bases at V and 2 bases at J, with 9 bases between the two ends. Germline V CDR1 and CDR2: SGHRS, YFSETQ. What was sequenced were expressed TCRB transcripts, since all of the isolated RNA had been reverse transcribed. Profiling relied on immunoSEQ multiplex PCR, and the TCRdb table lists in-frame clones only, not all of them. The sample lists about 390,000 clones, about 10% occurring once. This clone was seen only a few times. Its cognate antigen is unknown. Specimen: central memory CD4+ T cells from blood. The receptor's source is a man under 40 with type 1 diabetes. V is TRBV5-1 and J is TRBJ2-7, with D unclear. This CDR3 is CASSLDLRTYEQYF. The CDR3 DNA sequence: TGCGCCAGCAGCTTGGACCTCAGGACCTACGAGCAGTACTTC.